This TCR beta chain originates from a study of T-cell memory formation after mild COVID-19. Across the whole study: Clusters of TCRs were largely donor specific. Study outcomes and limitations: CD4+ contracting clones lay mainly in CM and EM, CD8+ ones in EMRA.

About this clonotype: Its antigen is as yet unknown.

The CDR3 covers 15 residues. Germline V gene sequence: CDR1 SEHNR, CDR2 FQNEAQ (reference sequence). The V end was cut by 0 bases, the J end by 14 bases, with 17 bases between. TCRdb independently ran MiXCR on the 5' RACE reads; one entry per CDR3 protein. The sample has 550,000 to 700,000 distinct CDR3 sequences, approximately 18% seen once. The clonotype originates from an adult woman who had mild COVID-19 (a few samples of this study predate the infection). Cell type and time point are not known. V gene TRBV7-9 combines with J gene TRBJ1-6, with a tentative D call TRBD1 (6 bases). Sequenced sample: PBMCs or a T cell subset sorted from them (not recorded which). The CDR3 sequence: CASSLAGSDRQTLHF. For the CDR3, the DNA is TGTGCCAGCAGCTTAGCAGGGAGCGACAGGCAAACCCTCCACTTT.